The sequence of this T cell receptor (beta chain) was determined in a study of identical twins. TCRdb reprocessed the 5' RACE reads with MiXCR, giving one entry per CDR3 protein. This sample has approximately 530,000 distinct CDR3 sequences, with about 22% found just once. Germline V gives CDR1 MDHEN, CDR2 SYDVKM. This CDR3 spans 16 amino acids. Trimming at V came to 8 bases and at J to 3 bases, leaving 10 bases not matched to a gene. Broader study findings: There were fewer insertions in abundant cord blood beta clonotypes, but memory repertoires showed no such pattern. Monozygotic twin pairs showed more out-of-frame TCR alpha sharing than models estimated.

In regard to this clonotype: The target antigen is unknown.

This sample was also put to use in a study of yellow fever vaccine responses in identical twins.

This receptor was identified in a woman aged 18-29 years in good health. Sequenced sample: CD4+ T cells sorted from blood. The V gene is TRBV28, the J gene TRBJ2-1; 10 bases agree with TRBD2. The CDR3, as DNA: TGTGCCAGCTCCCTCCGGACTAGCGGAAACTACAATGAGCAGTTCTTC. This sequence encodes CASSLRTSGNYNEQFF.